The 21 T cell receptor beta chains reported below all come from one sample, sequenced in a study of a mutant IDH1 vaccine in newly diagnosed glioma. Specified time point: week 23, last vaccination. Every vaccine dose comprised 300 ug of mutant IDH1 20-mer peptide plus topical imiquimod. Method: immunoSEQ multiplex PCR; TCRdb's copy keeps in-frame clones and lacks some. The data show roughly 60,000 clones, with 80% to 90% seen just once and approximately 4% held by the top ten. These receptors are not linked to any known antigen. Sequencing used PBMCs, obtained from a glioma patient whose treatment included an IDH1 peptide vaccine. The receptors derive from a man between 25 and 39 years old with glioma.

The CDR3 region has the DNA TGTGCTAGTGGTTTGGACAGGACATCGAACACCGGGGAGCTGTTTTTT. This translates into CASGLDRTSNTGELFF. V and J are TRBV12-5 and TRBJ2-2; possibly TRBD1 for D (5 bases). CDR1 and CDR2 from the germline V gene are LGHNT and FRNRAP. This CDR3 has 16 amino acids. V was shortened by 1 base and J by 0 bases, with 9 bases between the two germline ends. Full variable domain (remainder filled in from reference TRBV12-5 and TRBJ2-2): DARVTQTPRHKVTEMGQEVTMRCQPILGHNTVFWYRQTMMQGLELLAYFRNRAPLDDSGMPKDRFSAEMPDATLATLKIQPSEPRDSAVYFCASGLDRTSNTGELFFGEGSRLTVL.

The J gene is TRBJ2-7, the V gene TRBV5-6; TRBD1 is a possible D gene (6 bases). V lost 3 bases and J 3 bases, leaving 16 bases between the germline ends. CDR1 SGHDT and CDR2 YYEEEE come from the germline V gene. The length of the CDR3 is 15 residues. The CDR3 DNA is TGTGCCAGCAGCTGGGACACGTTGGGGGACTACGAGCAGTACTTC. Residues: CASSWDTLGDYEQYF.

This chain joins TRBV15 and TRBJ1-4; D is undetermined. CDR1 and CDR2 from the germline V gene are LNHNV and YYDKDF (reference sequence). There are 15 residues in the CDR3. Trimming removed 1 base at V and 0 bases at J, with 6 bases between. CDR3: CATSRAAATNEKLFF. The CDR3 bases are TGTGCCACCAGCAGAGCGGCAGCAACTAATGAAAAACTGTTTTTT.

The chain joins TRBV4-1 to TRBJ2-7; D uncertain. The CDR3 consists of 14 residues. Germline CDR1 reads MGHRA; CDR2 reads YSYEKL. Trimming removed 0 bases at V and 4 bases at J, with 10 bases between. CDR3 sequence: CASSQEVSLYEQYF. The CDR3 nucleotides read TGCGCCAGCAGCCAAGAGGTCAGTTTATACGAGCAGTACTTC.

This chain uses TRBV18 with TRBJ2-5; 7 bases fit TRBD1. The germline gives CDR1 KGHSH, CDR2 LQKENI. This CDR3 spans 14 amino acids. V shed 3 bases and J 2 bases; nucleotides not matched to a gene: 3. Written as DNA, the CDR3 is TGTGCCAGCTCACCGCAGACAGGGCAAGAGACCCAGTACTTC. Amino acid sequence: CASSPQTGQETQYF.

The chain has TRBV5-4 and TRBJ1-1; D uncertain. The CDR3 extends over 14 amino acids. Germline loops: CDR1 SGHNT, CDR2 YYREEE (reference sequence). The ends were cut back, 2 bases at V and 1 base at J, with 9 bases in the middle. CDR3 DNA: TGTGCCAGCAGCTTAGGTTGGGGGAACACTGAAGCTTTCTTT. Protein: CASSLGWGNTEAFF.

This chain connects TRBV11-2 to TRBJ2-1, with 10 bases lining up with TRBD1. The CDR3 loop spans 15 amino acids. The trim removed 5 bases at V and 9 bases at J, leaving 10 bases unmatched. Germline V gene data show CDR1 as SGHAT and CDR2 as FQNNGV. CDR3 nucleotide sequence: TGTGCCAGCAGCCGGGGACAGGGGATTATTGTTGAGCAGTTCTTC. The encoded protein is CASSRGQGIIVEQFF.

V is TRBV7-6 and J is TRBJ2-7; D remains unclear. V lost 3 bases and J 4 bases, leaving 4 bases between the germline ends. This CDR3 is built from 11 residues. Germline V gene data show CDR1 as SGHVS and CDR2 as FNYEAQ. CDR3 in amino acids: CASSFDYEQYF. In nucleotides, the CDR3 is TGTGCCAGCAGCTTCGATTACGAGCAGTACTTC.

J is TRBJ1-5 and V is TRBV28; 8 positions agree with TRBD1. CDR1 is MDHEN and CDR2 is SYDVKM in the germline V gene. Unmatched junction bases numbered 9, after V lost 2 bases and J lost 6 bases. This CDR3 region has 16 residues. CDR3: CASSLRQNRGIQPQHF. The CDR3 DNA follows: TGTGCCAGCAGTTTAAGGCAAAACAGGGGGATTCAGCCCCAGCATTTT.

CDR3 residues: CASSVVGSGNTIYF. The CDR3 DNA reads as TGTGCCAGCAGCGTAGTGGGCTCTGGAAACACCATATATTTT. This sequence joins TRBV9 and TRBJ1-3; D is unclear. Trimming removed 0 bases from V and 0 bases from J, with 4 bases in between. Per germline, CDR1 SGDLS and CDR2 YYNGEE. The CDR3 covers 14 residues.

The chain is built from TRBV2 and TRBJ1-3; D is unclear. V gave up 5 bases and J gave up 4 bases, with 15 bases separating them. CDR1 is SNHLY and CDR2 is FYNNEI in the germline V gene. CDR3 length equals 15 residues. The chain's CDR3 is CASSPPGPWGNTIYF. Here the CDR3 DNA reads TGTGCCAGCAGTCCCCCCGGACCTTGGGGAAACACCATATATTTT.

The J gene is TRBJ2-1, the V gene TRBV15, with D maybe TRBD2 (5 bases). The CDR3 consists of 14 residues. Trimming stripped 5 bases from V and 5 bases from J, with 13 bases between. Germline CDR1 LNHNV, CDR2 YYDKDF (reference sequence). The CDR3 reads CATSARTLNNEQFF. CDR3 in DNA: TGTGCCACCAGCGCAAGGACTCTTAACAATGAGCAGTTCTTC. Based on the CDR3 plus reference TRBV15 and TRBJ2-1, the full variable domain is DAMVIQNPRYQVTQFGKPVTLSCSQTLNHNVMYWYQQKSSQAPKLLFHYYDKDFNNEADTPDNFQSRRPNTSFCFLDIRSPGLGDTAMYLCATSARTLNNEQFFGPGTRLTVL.

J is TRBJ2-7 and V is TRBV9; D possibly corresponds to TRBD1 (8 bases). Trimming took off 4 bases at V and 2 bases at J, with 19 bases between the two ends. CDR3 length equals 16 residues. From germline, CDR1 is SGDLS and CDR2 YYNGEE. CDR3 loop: CASSLGGTGVAYEQYF. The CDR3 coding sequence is TGTGCCAGCAGCCTCGGGGGGACAGGAGTAGCCTACGAGCAGTACTTC.

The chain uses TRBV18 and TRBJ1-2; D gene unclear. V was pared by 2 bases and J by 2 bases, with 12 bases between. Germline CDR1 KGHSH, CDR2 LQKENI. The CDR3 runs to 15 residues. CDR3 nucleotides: TGTGCCAGCTCACCAAATATTGGACTCAACTATGGCTACACCTTC. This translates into CASSPNIGLNYGYTF.

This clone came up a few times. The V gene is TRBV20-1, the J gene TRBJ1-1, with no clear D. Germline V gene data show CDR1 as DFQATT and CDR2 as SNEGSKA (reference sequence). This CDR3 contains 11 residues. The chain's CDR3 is CSSGWATEAFF. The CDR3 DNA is TGCAGCTCTGGGTGGGCGACTGAAGCTTTCTTT.

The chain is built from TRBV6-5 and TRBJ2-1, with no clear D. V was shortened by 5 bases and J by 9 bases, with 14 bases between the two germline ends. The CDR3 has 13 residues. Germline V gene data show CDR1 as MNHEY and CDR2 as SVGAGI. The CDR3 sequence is CASSAGLRGEQFF. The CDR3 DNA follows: TGTGCCAGCAGTGCCGGGCTCCGAGGTGAGCAGTTCTTC.

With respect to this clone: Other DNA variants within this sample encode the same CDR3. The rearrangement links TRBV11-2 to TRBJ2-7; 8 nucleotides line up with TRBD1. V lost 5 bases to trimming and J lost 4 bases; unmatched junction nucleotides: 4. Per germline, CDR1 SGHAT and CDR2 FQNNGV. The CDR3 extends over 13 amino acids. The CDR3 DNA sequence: TGTGCCAGCAGCCCTGGACAGGGATACGAGCAGTACTTC. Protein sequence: CASSPGQGYEQYF.

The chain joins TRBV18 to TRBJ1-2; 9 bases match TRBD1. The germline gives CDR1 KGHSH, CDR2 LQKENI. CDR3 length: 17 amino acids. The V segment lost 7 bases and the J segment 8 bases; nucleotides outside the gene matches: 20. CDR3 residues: CASFTTAWTGEISGYTF. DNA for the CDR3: TGTGCCAGCTTTACCACCGCTTGGACAGGGGAGATCTCGGGCTACACCTTC.

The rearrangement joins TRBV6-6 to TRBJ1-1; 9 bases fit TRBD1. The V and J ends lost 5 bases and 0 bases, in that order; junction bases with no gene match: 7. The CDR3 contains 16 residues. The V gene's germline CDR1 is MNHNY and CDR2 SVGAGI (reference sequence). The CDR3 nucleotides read TGTGCCAGCAGTCAAGGACAGGGGAGGATGAACACTGAAGCTTTCTTT. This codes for CASSQGQGRMNTEAFF.

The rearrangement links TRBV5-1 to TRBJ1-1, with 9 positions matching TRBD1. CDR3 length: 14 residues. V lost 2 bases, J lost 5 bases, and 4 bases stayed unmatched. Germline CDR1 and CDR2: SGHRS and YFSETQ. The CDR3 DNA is TGCGCCAGCAGCTTTATACAGGGGGCAACTGAAGCTTTCTTT. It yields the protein CASSFIQGATEAFF.

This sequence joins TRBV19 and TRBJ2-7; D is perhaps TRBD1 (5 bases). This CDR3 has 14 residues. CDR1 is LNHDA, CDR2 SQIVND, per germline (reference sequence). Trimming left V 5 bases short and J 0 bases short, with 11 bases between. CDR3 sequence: CASSVDTVSYEQYF. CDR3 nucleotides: TGTGCCAGTAGTGTGGACACAGTCTCCTACGAGCAGTACTTC.